The rows below give T cell receptor beta chains drawn from one sample of a study of blood T cell repertoires in COVID-19. Produced via immunoSEQ multiplex PCR; TCRdb's table is partial and in-frame only. Altogether roughly 190,000 clones are present, around nine tenths being singletons, with the ten largest covering roughly 3.4%. Sequencing was performed on peripheral blood. These receptors were collected from a man between 65 and 79 years old with acute or convalescent COVID-19. Each CDR3 is given with its conserved first and last residue. Each record gives: D gene, J gene, V gene, clone size, CDR3 protein, CDR3 DNA. A D gene is named only where the DNA matches it firmly. Rows may omit the clone size; those that give it use once, few, many or a size class.

d_gene: TRBD2; j_gene: TRBJ2-1; v_gene: TRBV6-5; abundance: NA; CDR3aa: CASSPTSGARRQFF; CDR3nt: TGTGCCAGCAGTCCAACTAGCGGGGCGCGCCGCCAGTTCTTC
d_gene: NA; j_gene: TRBJ2-7; v_gene: TRBV27; abundance: NA; CDR3aa: CASSFRHYEQYF; CDR3nt: TGTGCCAGCAGTTTCAGACACTACGAGCAGTACTTC
d_gene: NA; j_gene: TRBJ1-6; v_gene: TRBV5-1; abundance: NA; CDR3aa: CASSLVGGASPLHF; CDR3nt: TGCGCCAGCAGCTTGGTAGGTGGGGCTTCACCCCTCCACTTT
d_gene: NA; j_gene: TRBJ2-1; v_gene: TRBV7-2; abundance: NA; CDR3aa: CASSRDLYNEQFF; CDR3nt: TGTGCCAGCAGCCGGGACTTATACAATGAGCAGTTCTTC
d_gene: NA; j_gene: TRBJ2-3; v_gene: TRBV5-5; abundance: NA; CDR3aa: CASSSRFDPTDTQYF; CDR3nt: TGTGCCAGCAGCTCGCGGTTCGATCCCACAGATACGCAGTATTTT
d_gene: NA; j_gene: TRBJ1-1; v_gene: TRBV7-9; abundance: few; CDR3aa: CASSGSGEVAFF; CDR3nt: TGTGCCAGCAGCGGGAGCGGGGAAGTGGCTTTCTTT
d_gene: NA; j_gene: TRBJ1-5; v_gene: TRBV30; abundance: NA; CDR3aa: CAWSKGSGYSNQPQHF; CDR3nt: TGTGCCTGGAGTAAGGGTTCGGGGTATAGCAATCAGCCCCAGCATTTT
d_gene: TRBD2; j_gene: TRBJ2-1; v_gene: TRBV6-2/TRBV6-3; abundance: NA; CDR3aa: CASSYLGVAGALYNEQFF; CDR3nt: TGTGCCAGCAGTTATTTGGGGGTAGCGGGGGCCCTCTACAATGAGCAGTTCTTC
d_gene: NA; j_gene: TRBJ2-7; v_gene: TRBV5-1; abundance: NA; CDR3aa: CASSLVAGSHEQYF; CDR3nt: TGCGCCAGCAGCTTGGTTGCGGGTTCACACGAGCAGTACTTC
d_gene: NA; j_gene: TRBJ1-6; v_gene: TRBV5-4; abundance: NA; CDR3aa: CASSLAGGLGGTLHF; CDR3nt: TGTGCCAGCAGCTTGGCCGGGGGTTTGGGTGGGACCCTCCACTTT
d_gene: TRBD1; j_gene: TRBJ1-1; v_gene: TRBV19; abundance: NA; CDR3aa: CASGRGQSTEAFF; CDR3nt: TGTGCCAGTGGCAGGGGGCAATCCACTGAAGCTTTCTTT
d_gene: TRBD1; j_gene: TRBJ1-1; v_gene: TRBV19; abundance: NA; CDR3aa: CASSITGTVEAFF; CDR3nt: TGTGCCAGTAGTATAACCGGGACAGTCGAAGCTTTCTTT
d_gene: NA; j_gene: TRBJ2-1; v_gene: TRBV5-1; abundance: NA; CDR3aa: CASSRDGLGSYNEQFF; CDR3nt: TGCGCCAGCAGCCGAGACGGGTTAGGCTCCTACAATGAGCAGTTCTTC
d_gene: TRBD2; j_gene: TRBJ2-1; v_gene: TRBV6-5; abundance: NA; CDR3aa: CASSYWSSGSYNEQFF; CDR3nt: TGTGCCAGCAGTTACTGGTCTAGCGGCTCCTACAATGAGCAGTTCTTC
d_gene: TRBD1; j_gene: TRBJ2-1; v_gene: TRBV5-1; abundance: NA; CDR3aa: CASSLGQGAYNEQFF; CDR3nt: TGCGCCAGCAGCTTGGGACAGGGGGCTTACAATGAGCAGTTCTTC
d_gene: TRBD1; j_gene: TRBJ1-5; v_gene: TRBV6-5; abundance: NA; CDR3aa: CASATPGGHQPQHF; CDR3nt: TGTGCCAGCGCTACGCCAGGGGGGCATCAGCCCCAGCATTTT
d_gene: NA; j_gene: TRBJ2-7; v_gene: TRBV9; abundance: NA; CDR3aa: CASSGGGYSYEQYF; CDR3nt: TGTGCCAGCAGCGGAGGAGGTTATTCCTACGAGCAGTACTTC
d_gene: NA; j_gene: TRBJ1-5; v_gene: TRBV18; abundance: once; CDR3aa: CASSTKAAPPNQPQHF; CDR3nt: TGTGCCAGCTCAACCAAGGCGGCACCTCCTAATCAGCCCCAGCATTTT
d_gene: TRBD2; j_gene: TRBJ2-7; v_gene: TRBV5-1; abundance: NA; CDR3aa: CASSSYSSGNSYEQYF; CDR3nt: TGCGCCAGCAGCTCCTACTCTAGCGGGAATAGTTACGAGCAGTACTTC
d_gene: NA; j_gene: TRBJ1-1; v_gene: TRBV6-6; abundance: NA; CDR3aa: CASSTQTVQNTEAFF; CDR3nt: TGTGCCAGCAGCACCCAGACAGTCCAGAACACTGAAGCTTTCTTT